The 20 T cell receptor beta chains presented below share a single source sample, sequenced in a study of shared clonotypes between healthy human individuals. The protocol was immunoSEQ multiplex PCR, while the TCRdb copy is restricted to in-frame clones and leaves out a portion. The table records 2,500,000 or so clones, 90% to 95% of them present only once. The sequenced material came from naive CD4+ T cells from PBMCs. Subset here: CD45RA+ positively selected. The source of these receptors is a man younger than 35 in good health. Some clones in this sample may be carry-over from other donors' samples.

The chain uses TRBV7-7 and TRBJ2-7; 7 bases agree with TRBD2. This CDR3 has 17 amino acids. Germline CDR1 reads SSHAT; CDR2 reads FNYEAQ (reference sequence). V was clipped by 5 bases and J by 4 bases; unmatched bases: 17. Here the CDR3 reads CASSPSAGRANMYEQYF. CDR3 coding DNA: TGTGCCAGCAGCCCCTCGGCAGGGAGGGCCAATATGTACGAGCAGTACTTC.

This chain uses TRBV9 with TRBJ2-3, with TRBD2 matching over 8 bases. Per germline, CDR1 SGDLS and CDR2 YYNGEE. V gave up 4 bases and J gave up 2 bases; unmatched junction bases: 21. The CDR3 loop spans 20 amino acids. CDR3 region: CASSPGGGSGISPYTDTQYF. In DNA, the CDR3 is TGTGCCAGCAGCCCCGGGGGGGGTAGCGGGATATCCCCTTACACAGATACGCAGTATTTT.

The chain is built from TRBV6-5 and TRBJ1-2; 9 bases map to TRBD1. After removal of 6 bases from V and 7 bases from J, the junction contained 6 bases not matched to a gene. The CDR3 length is 13 residues. Germline CDR1 and CDR2: MNHEY and SVGAGI. The CDR3 nucleotides are TGTGCCAGCAGAAGGACAGGGGAAATTGGCTACACCTTC. This sequence encodes CASRRTGEIGYTF.

In its sample, this clone was seen once. The CDR3 here is CASSLFGDREDEKLFF. In nucleotides, the CDR3 is TGTGCCAGCAGCTTGTTCGGAGACAGGGAGGATGAAAAACTGTTTTTT. The chain joins TRBV5-4 to TRBJ1-4, with 7 bases that match TRBD1. The CDR3 runs to 16 residues. The junction had 9 bases not matched to a gene; V was cut back by 1 base and J by 6 bases. CDR1 and CDR2 from the germline V gene are SGHNT and YYREEE (reference sequence).

The J gene is TRBJ2-5, the V gene TRBV7-2, with a weak D call TRBD1 (7 bases). Germline V gene lookup returns CDR1 SGHTA and CDR2 FQGNSA. The CDR3 consists of 16 residues. V lost 5 bases and J lost 4, with 20 bases in between. The CDR3 nucleotides read TGTGCCAGCAGCCAAGGCGAGGGGGCGGGAAGAGAGACCCAGTACTTC. This codes for CASSQGEGAGRETQYF.

V and J are TRBV6-6 and TRBJ2-2, with no clear D. This CDR3 has 14 amino acids. Germline V gene sequence: CDR1 MNHNY, CDR2 SVGAGI (reference sequence). The V gene lost 10 bases and the J gene lost 0 bases, with 12 bases spanning the gap. The CDR3 is CATRRPANTGELFF. The CDR3 nucleotides read TGTGCCACCCGAAGACCGGCGAACACCGGGGAGCTGTTTTTT.

The rearrangement uses TRBV9 and TRBJ2-2; D gene uncertain. Germline assignment: CDR1 SGDLS and CDR2 YYNGEE. The CDR3 is 14 residues long. V was trimmed by 0 bases and J by 6 bases, leaving 9 bases between them. The CDR3 DNA sequence: TGTGCCAGCAGCGTAGGTGTGATACCCGGGGAGCTGTTTTTT. Translation gives CASSVGVIPGELFF.

The chain carries TRBV5-1 and TRBJ1-1; 9 bases match TRBD1. The V and J ends lost 4 bases and 1 base, in that order; junction bases with no gene match: 8. The CDR3 is made up of 16 amino acids. Germline CDR1 reads SGHRS; CDR2 reads YFSETQ. DNA of the CDR3: TGCGCCAGCAGCCCCTCGACAGGGGGAACGAACACTGAAGCTTTCTTT. Its translation is CASSPSTGGTNTEAFF. Filled out from reference TRBV5-1 and TRBJ1-1, the complete variable domain reads KAGVTQTPRYLIKTRGQQVTLSCSPISGHRSVSWYQQTPGQGLQFLFEYFSETQRNKGNFPGRFSGRQFSNSRSEMNVSTLELGDSALYLCASSPSTGGTNTEAFFGQGTRLTVV.

For this clone: The sample holds other DNA sequences that translate to the same CDR3. This chain connects TRBV6-1 to TRBJ1-5; D not certain. This CDR3 spans 14 amino acids. CDR1 and CDR2 from the germline V gene are MNHNS and SASEGT. V was trimmed by 2 bases and J by 3 bases, leaving 8 bases between them. The CDR3 DNA sequence: TGTGCCAGCAGTGAAACCCACATCAATCAGCCCCAGCATTTT. Translating gives CASSETHINQPQHF.

V and J are TRBV29-1 and TRBJ1-1; D is perhaps TRBD1 (6 bases). Trimming cost V 7 bases and J 7 bases, with 13 bases left between them. Germline V gene sequence: CDR1 SQVTM, CDR2 ANQGSEA. The CDR3 is 11 amino acids. This chain's CDR3 is CSAPGHFEAFF. For the CDR3, the DNA is TGCAGCGCCCCGGGACATTTTGAAGCTTTCTTT.

V is TRBV10-3 and J is TRBJ2-1; the D gene could be TRBD1 or TRBD2 (5 bases each). This CDR3 comprises 14 residues. The germline V gene has CDR1 ENHRY and CDR2 SYGVKD. Trimming pared 7 bases from V and 5 bases from J, leaving 15 bases between. The CDR3: CAITPAAGHNEQFF. For the CDR3, the DNA is TGTGCCATCACGCCAGCGGCAGGGCACAATGAGCAGTTCTTC.

The chain carries TRBV28 and TRBJ2-4; the match to TRBD2 covers 12 bases. The CDR3 has 16 amino acids. Germline values: CDR1 MDHEN, CDR2 SYDVKM. V lost 4 bases, J lost 3 bases, and 4 bases stayed unmatched. CDR3 coding DNA: TGTGCCAGCAGTTCCAGACTAGCGGGAGACAAAAACATTCAGTACTTC. Translating gives CASSSRLAGDKNIQYF.

This clone was counted once. V and J are TRBV2 and TRBJ2-3; the D gene is possibly TRBD2 (5 bases). This CDR3 spans 15 amino acids. Deletions cut 4 bases from V and 0 bases from J, with 11 bases between. The germline gives CDR1 SNHLY, CDR2 FYNNEI. DNA for the CDR3: TGTGCCAGCAGTGGACTAAGCGGTAGCACAGATACGCAGTATTTT. It encodes CASSGLSGSTDTQYF.

The chain joins TRBV7-6 to TRBJ2-2; 13 nucleotides match TRBD2. The CDR3 sequence is 18 residues long. From germline, CDR1 is SGHVS and CDR2 FNYEAQ. V dropped 6 bases and J dropped 5; count of bases not matched to a gene: 12. CDR3 sequence: CASRPGLAGEVGTGELFF. The CDR3 region has the DNA TGTGCCAGCAGACCAGGACTAGCGGGGGAAGTTGGTACCGGGGAGCTGTTTTTT.

The chain links TRBV5-1 to TRBJ2-7, with 8 bases lining up with TRBD1. The V and J ends lost 0 bases and 3 bases, in that order; junction bases with no gene match: 14. CDR3 length: 18 residues. The germline V gene encodes CDR1 SGHRS and CDR2 YFSETQ. The CDR3 is CASSLGITAGGNVYEQYF. Written as DNA, the CDR3 is TGCGCCAGCAGCTTGGGTATTACTGCAGGGGGCAACGTCTACGAGCAGTACTTC.

This rearrangement joins TRBV9 to TRBJ2-7; 7 nucleotides match TRBD1. Germline V gene data show CDR1 as SGDLS and CDR2 as YYNGEE. The CDR3 runs to 13 residues. V trimming: 3 bases; J trimming: 5 bases; junction bases outside the gene matches: 5. The CDR3 region has the DNA TGTGCCAGCAGCGAGACAGGGCTGCACGAGCAGTACTTC. Translating gives CASSETGLHEQYF. Filled out from reference TRBV9 and TRBJ2-7, the complete variable domain reads DSGVTQTPKHLITATGQRVTLRCSPRSGDLSVYWYQQSLDQGLQFLIQYYNGEERAKGNILERFSAQQFPDLHSELNLSSLELGDSALYFCASSETGLHEQYFGPGTRLTVT.

The chain's CDR3 is CASSIQGGETQYF. Written as DNA, the CDR3 is TGTGCCAGCAGCATACAGGGAGGCGAGACCCAGTACTTC. The chain has TRBV5-4 and TRBJ2-5; possibly TRBD1 or TRBD2 for D (6 bases each). The CDR3 extends over 13 amino acids. CDR1 and CDR2 (germline): SGHNT, YYREEE (reference sequence). V shed 4 bases and J shed 5 bases, with 12 bases lying between them.

The rearrangement links TRBV7-9 to TRBJ1-1; D perhaps matches TRBD1 (5 bases). CDR3 length: 13 residues. Per the germline V gene, CDR1 is SEHNR and CDR2 is FQNEAQ (reference sequence). The germline V and J ends were trimmed by 0 bases and 7 bases, with 9 bases remaining between them. The chain's CDR3 is CASSLAGGVEAFF. The CDR3 DNA reads TGTGCCAGCAGCTTAGCCGGGGGGGTTGAAGCTTTCTTT.

The chain carries TRBV5-6 and TRBJ1-5, with TRBD1 as a possible D gene (6 bases). Germline-derived CDR1 and CDR2 are SGHDT and YYEEEE. This CDR3 has 15 residues. V was clipped by 4 bases and J by 5 bases, with 16 bases between them. The CDR3 region is CASSGGTSRDQPQHF. CDR3 in DNA: TGTGCCAGCAGCGGCGGGACAAGCAGAGATCAGCCCCAGCATTTT.

The chain uses TRBV25-1 and TRBJ2-1; the match to TRBD2 covers 8 bases. The V gene end was trimmed by 6 bases and the J gene end by 0 bases; junction bases not matched to a gene: 7. From germline, CDR1 is MGHDK and CDR2 SYGVNS. This CDR3 comprises 16 residues. CDR3 in amino acids: CASSPPGTSSYNEQFF. Written as DNA, the CDR3 is TGTGCCAGCAGCCCCCCAGGGACTAGCTCCTACAATGAGCAGTTCTTC.